Shown below are 13 T cell receptor beta chains from a single sample sequenced in a study of T-cell memory formation after mild COVID-19. TCRdb fed the 5' RACE reads into MiXCR, producing one record per CDR3 protein. The data hold hundreds of thousands of distinct CDR3 sequences, with around a quarter observed a single time. The sample comprised PBMCs or a T cell subset sorted from them (not recorded which). These receptors were obtained from an adult woman who had mild COVID-19 (a few samples of this study predate the infection). Cell type and time point are not known.

V gene TRBV5-1 combines with J gene TRBJ1-1, with a tentative D call TRBD1 (6 bases). Looked up from germline, CDR1 is SGHRS and CDR2 is YFSETQ. V gave up 4 bases and J gave up 0 bases, with 13 bases separating them. CDR3 length: 15 residues. CDR3 sequence (DNA): TGCGCCAGCAGCGATCCGGACAGTATGAACACTGAAGCTTTCTTT. Amino acid sequence: CASSDPDSMNTEAFF.

The chain carries TRBV4-1 and TRBJ2-7, with 8 nucleotides matching TRBD1. Trimming took 1 base from V and 4 from J; bases not matched to a gene: 6. Germline CDR1 is MGHRA and CDR2 is YSYEKL. The CDR3 is 15 amino acids. The CDR3: CASSQGTGRGYEQYF. In DNA, the CDR3 is TGCGCCAGCAGCCAAGGGACAGGGCGGGGTTACGAGCAGTACTTC.

The J gene is TRBJ1-1, the V gene TRBV18, with a tentative D call TRBD1 (5 bases). CDR1 is KGHSH and CDR2 is LQKENI in the germline V gene. The CDR3 is 15 residues long. Trimming cost V 3 bases and J 0 bases, with 11 bases left between them. CDR3 coding DNA: TGTGCCAGCTCACCGACAGCAGCTATGAACACTGAAGCTTTCTTT. It codes for CASSPTAAMNTEAFF. Using reference TRBV18 and TRBJ1-1 for the parts outside the CDR3, the full variable domain is NAGVMQNPRHLVRRRGQEARLRCSPMKGHSHVYWYRQLPEEGLKFMVYLQKENIIDESGMPKERFSAEFPKEGPSILRIQQVVRGDSAAYFCASSPTAAMNTEAFFGQGTRLTVV.

This clonotype was recorded a few times. The chain employs TRBV5-5 and TRBJ1-5, with D possibly TRBD1 on 6 matching bases. The CDR3 length is 15 residues. V lost 2 bases to trimming and J lost 4 bases, with 13 bases between them. Germline V gene data show CDR1 as SGHKS and CDR2 as YYEKEE (reference sequence). Here the CDR3 DNA reads TGTGCCAGCAGCTTATCCGGGACATATAATCAGCCCCAGCATTTT. Translation gives CASSLSGTYNQPQHF.

This sequence joins TRBV10-3 and TRBJ1-2; D remains ambiguous. The CDR3 spans 14 residues. Trimming took off 4 bases at V and 3 bases at J, with 12 bases between the two ends. In germline, CDR1 is ENHRY, CDR2 SYGVKD. CDR3 residues: CAISVARAHYGYTF. CDR3 nucleotides: TGTGCCATCAGTGTGGCACGGGCACACTATGGCTACACCTTC.

This clonotype showed up just a few times. The chain links TRBV11-2 to TRBJ1-1; 7 nucleotides match TRBD1. The CDR3 is made up of 13 amino acids. The germline V gene has CDR1 SGHAT and CDR2 FQNNGV. V trimming: 3 bases; J trimming: 3 bases; junction bases outside the gene matches: 1. CDR3 nucleotide sequence: TGTGCCAGCAGCTTCGACAGGGACACTGAAGCTTTCTTT. This translates into CASSFDRDTEAFF.

This clonotype occurred a few times. V gene TRBV3-1 combines with J gene TRBJ2-7; 9 nucleotides line up with TRBD1. V trimming: 6 bases; J trimming: 3 bases; junction bases outside the gene matches: 9. The CDR3 is 15 residues long. CDR1 and CDR2 from the germline V gene are LGHDT and YNNKEL (reference sequence). The CDR3 reads CASSPAGTGLYEQYF. The CDR3 DNA sequence: TGTGCCAGCAGTCCAGCCGGGACAGGGCTCTACGAGCAGTACTTC.

The chain has TRBV12-3 or TRBV12-4 and TRBJ2-3, with unresolved D. Trimming left V 6 bases short and J 2 bases short, with 9 bases between. The CDR3 consists of 13 residues. This chain's CDR3 is CASRREDTDTQYF. In DNA form, the CDR3 reads TGTGCCAGCAGGCGCGAGGACACAGATACGCAGTATTTT.

The J gene is TRBJ2-3, the V gene TRBV7-2; 7 bases agree with TRBD2. Germline values: CDR1 SGHTA, CDR2 FQGNSA. The junction had 8 bases not matched to a gene; V was cut back by 1 base and J by 4 bases. CDR3 length: 16 amino acids. CDR3 sequence: CASSLGGRAPPDTQYF. CDR3 DNA sequence: TGTGCCAGCAGCTTAGGAGGGAGGGCCCCTCCAGATACGCAGTATTTT.

This clonotype was recorded a few times. The rearrangement joins TRBV28 to TRBJ2-1, with D possibly being TRBD1 (5 bases). The germline gives CDR1 MDHEN, CDR2 SYDVKM. This CDR3 spans 16 amino acids. V lost 8 bases, J lost 8 bases, and 25 bases lay in between. In nucleotides, the CDR3 is TGTGCCAGCGGGGTTACGTATGGGGCTGGCTTCTATGAGCAGTTCTTC. Protein product: CASGVTYGAGFYEQFF.

V and J are TRBV27 and TRBJ1-1; D is unresolved. The V gene's germline CDR1 is MNHEY and CDR2 SMNVEV (reference sequence). V shed 5 bases and J shed 4 bases, with 14 bases lying between them. The CDR3 totals 14 residues. The CDR3, as DNA: TGTGCCAGCAGTGCAAGGGTTGGGGTCACTGAAGCTTTCTTT. This gives the protein CASSARVGVTEAFF.

The chain recombines TRBV5-5 with TRBJ2-7; D is unclear. CDR1 and CDR2 from the germline V gene are SGHKS and YYEKEE (reference sequence). Trimming removed 3 bases at V and 10 bases at J, with 11 bases between. This CDR3 is 11 amino acids long. The CDR3 is CASSSAVDQYF. DNA for the CDR3: TGTGCCAGCAGCTCCGCCGTAGATCAGTACTTC.

This clonotype occurred a few times. This chain joins TRBV21-1 and TRBJ2-1; the DNA was not used to check the table's D call, TRBD2. TRBV21-1 is an annotated pseudogene. This CDR3 region has 12 residues. The chain's CDR3 is CASRKDGTNQFF. CDR3 sequence (DNA): TGTGCCAGCAGAAAAGACGGGACTAATCAGTTCTTC.